This T cell receptor beta chain was obtained from a study of tumor-infiltrating lymphocytes in primary liver carcinoma. Bulk tissue was left unsorted, and RNA and DNA were co-extracted from about 20-30 mg of it. Production of TCR beta cDNA used roughly 0.55 ug total RNA together with a constant-region primer. A slightly modified ARM-PCR protocol with three nested multiplex PCR rounds produced these TCR beta libraries. Investigators reported that the first two PCR rounds, at around 10 cycles each, used TRBV1-TRBV30 forward primers with a C-beta reverse primer. TCRdb passed the multiplex PCR reads through MiXCR, listing each CDR3 protein once. Of about 92,000 distinct CDR3 sequences detected, less than 75% appear once; the ten largest clones hold approximately 30%. This clonotype was counted between two and nine times. Between the trimmed V and J ends, which lost 5 bases and 5 bases, there was a span of 16 bases. Germline CDR1 is SEHNR and CDR2 is FQNEAQ (reference sequence). The CDR3 has 14 residues.

The chain is built from TRBV7-9 and TRBJ2-7; no firm D call. Sequenced sample: tumor-adjacent normal liver tissue. This receptor was obtained from a middle-aged man with primary liver carcinoma and hepatitis B virus infection. The CDR3 is CASSLASSLNEQYF. CDR3 bases: TGTGCCAGCAGCCTGGCCTCCTCTTTGAACGAGCAGTACTTC.